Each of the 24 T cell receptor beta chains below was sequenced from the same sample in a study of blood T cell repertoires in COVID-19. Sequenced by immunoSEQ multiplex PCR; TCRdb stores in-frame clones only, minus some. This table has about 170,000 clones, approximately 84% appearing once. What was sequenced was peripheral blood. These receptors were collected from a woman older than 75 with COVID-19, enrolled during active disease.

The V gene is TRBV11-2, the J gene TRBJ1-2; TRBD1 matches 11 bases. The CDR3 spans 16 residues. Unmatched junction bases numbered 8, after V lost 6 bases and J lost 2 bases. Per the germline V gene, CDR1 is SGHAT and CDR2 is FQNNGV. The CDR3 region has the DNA TGTGCCAGCAGTCGGACAGGGGGCGCGCTAAACTATGGCTACACCTTC. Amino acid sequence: CASSRTGGALNYGYTF.

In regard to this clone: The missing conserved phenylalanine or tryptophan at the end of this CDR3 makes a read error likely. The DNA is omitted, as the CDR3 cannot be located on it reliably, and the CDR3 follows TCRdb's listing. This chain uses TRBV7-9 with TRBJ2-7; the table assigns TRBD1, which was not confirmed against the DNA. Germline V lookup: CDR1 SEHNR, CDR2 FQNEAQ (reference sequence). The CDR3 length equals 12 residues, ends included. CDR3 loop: CASSLALQGPSL.

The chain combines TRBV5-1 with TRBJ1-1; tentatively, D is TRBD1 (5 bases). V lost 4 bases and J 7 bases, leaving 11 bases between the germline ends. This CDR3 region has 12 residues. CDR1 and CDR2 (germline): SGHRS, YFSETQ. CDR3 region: CASSTNGGEAFF. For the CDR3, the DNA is TGCGCCAGCAGCACCAACGGGGGTGAAGCTTTCTTT.

Here the CDR3 reads CASSYRGQETQYF. CDR3 nucleotides: TGTGCCAGCAGCTACCGGGGTCAAGAGACCCAGTACTTC. The V call is TRBV5-5, the J call TRBJ2-5; maybe TRBD2 (5 bases). Germline CDR1 is SGHKS and CDR2 is YYEKEE (reference sequence). Trimming took 3 bases from V and 2 from J, leaving 8 bases between them. The CDR3 contains 13 residues. The full variable domain, in which reference TRBV5-5 and TRBJ2-5 provide the parts outside the CDR3, is DAGVTQSPTHLIKTRGQQVTLRCSPISGHKSVSWYQQVLGQGPQFIFQYYEKEERGRGNFPDRFSARQFPNYSSELNVNALLLGDSALYLCASSYRGQETQYFGPGTRLLVL.

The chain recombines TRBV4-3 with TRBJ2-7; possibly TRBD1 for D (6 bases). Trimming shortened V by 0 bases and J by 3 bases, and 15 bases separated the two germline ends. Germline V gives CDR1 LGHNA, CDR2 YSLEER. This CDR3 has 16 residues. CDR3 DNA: TGCGCCAGCAGCCAAGATCTTGCAGGGGAAAACTACGAGCAGTACTTC. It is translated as CASSQDLAGENYEQYF.

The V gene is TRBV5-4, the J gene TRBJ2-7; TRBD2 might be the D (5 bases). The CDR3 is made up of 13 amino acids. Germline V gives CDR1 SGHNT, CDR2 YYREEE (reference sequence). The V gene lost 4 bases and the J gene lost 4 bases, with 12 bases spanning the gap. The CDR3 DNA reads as TGTGCCAGCAGCCCCGGGGTTTGGTACGAGCAGTACTTC. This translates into CASSPGVWYEQYF.

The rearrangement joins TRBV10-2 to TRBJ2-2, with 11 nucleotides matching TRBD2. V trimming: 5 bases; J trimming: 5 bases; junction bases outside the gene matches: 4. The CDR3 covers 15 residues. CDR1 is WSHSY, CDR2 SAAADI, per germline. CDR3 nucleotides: TGCGCCAGCAGTCGGCTAGCGGGGGGTACCGGGGAGCTGTTTTTT. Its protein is CASSRLAGGTGELFF.

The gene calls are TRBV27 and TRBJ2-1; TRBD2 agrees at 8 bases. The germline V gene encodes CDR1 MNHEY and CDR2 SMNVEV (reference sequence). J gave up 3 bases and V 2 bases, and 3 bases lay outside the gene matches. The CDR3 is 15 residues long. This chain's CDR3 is CASSLELADYNEQFF. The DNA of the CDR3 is TGTGCCAGCAGTTTAGAACTAGCGGACTACAATGAGCAGTTCTTC.

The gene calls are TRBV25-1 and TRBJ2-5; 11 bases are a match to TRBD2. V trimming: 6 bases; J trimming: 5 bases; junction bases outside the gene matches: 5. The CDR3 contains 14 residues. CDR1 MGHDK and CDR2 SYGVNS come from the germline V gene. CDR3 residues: CASSRLAGYETQYF. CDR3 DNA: TGTGCCAGCAGCCGACTAGCGGGGTACGAGACCCAGTACTTC. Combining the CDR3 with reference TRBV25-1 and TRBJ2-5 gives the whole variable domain EADIYQTPRYLVIGTGKKITLECSQTMGHDKMYWYQQDPGMELHLIHYSYGVNSTEKGDLSSESTVSRIRTEHFPLTLESARPSHTSQYLCASSRLAGYETQYFGPGTRLLVL.

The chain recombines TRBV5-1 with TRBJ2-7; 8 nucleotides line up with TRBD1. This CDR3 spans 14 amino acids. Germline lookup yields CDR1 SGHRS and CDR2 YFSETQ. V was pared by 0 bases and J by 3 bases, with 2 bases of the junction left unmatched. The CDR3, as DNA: TGCGCCAGCAGCTTGGAGACAGGGGTCTACGAGCAGTACTTC. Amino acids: CASSLETGVYEQYF.

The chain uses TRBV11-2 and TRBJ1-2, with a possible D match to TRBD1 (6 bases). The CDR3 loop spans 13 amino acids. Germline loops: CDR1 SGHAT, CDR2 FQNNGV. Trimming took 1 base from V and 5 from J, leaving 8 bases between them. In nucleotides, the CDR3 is TGTGCCAGCAGCTTAGCCACAGGGTATGGCTACACCTTC. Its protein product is CASSLATGYGYTF.

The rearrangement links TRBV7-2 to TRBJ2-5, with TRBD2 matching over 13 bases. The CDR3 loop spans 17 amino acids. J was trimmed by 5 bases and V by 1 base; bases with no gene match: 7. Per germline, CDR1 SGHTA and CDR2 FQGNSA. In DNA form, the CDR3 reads TGTGCCAGCAGCTTAGGAGGAACTAGCGGGGGGGCGGAGACCCAGTACTTC. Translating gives CASSLGGTSGGAETQYF.

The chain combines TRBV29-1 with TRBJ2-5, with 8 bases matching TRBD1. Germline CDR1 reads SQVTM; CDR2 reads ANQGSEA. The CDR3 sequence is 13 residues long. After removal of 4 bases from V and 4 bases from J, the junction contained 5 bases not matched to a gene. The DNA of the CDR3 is TGCAGCGTTGCAGGGGGCTGGGGAGAGACCCAGTACTTC. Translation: CSVAGGWGETQYF.

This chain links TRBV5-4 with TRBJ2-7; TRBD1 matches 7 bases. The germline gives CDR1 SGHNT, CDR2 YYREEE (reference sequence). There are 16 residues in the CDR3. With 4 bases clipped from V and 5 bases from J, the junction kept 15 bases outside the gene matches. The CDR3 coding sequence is TGTGCCAGCAGCCATGCCCGAAAGACAGGGAAAAACGAGCAGTACTTC. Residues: CASSHARKTGKNEQYF.

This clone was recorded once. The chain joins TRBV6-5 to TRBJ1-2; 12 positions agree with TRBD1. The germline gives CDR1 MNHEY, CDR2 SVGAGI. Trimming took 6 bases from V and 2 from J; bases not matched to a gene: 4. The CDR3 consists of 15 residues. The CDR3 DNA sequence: TGTGCCAGCAGGGGACAGGGGGCGGGCAACTATGGCTACACCTTC. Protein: CASRGQGAGNYGYTF.

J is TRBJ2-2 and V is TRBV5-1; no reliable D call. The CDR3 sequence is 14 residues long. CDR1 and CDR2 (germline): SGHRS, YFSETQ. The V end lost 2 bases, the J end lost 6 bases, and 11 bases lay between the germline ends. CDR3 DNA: TGCGCCAGCAGCTTAATAAAAATAGCCGGGGAGCTGTTTTTT. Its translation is CASSLIKIAGELFF.

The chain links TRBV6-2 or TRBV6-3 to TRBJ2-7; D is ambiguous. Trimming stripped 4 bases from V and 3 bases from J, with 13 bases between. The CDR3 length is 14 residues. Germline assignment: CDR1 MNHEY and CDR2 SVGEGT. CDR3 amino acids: CASSSLALVYEQYF. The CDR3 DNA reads TGTGCCAGCAGTTCCCTGGCATTGGTCTACGAGCAGTACTTC.

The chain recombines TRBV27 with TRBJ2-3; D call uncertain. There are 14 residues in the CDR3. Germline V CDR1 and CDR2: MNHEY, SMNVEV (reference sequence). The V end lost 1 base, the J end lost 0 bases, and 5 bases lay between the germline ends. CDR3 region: CASSLYGSTDTQYF. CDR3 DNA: TGTGCCAGCAGTTTATACGGGAGCACAGATACGCAGTATTTT.

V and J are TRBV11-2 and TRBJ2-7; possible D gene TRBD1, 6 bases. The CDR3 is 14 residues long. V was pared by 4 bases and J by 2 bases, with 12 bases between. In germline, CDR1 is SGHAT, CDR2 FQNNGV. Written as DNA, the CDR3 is TGTGCCAGCAGCTACTTGGGGGCAGCCTACGAGCAGTACTTC. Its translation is CASSYLGAAYEQYF.

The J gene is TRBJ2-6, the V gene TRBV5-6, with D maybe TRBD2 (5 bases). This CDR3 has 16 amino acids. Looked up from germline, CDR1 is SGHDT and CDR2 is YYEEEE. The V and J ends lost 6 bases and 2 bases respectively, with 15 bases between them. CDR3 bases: TGTGCCAGCACCCCGTCCACCGGGGCTGGGGCCAACGTCCTGACTTTC. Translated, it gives CASTPSTGAGANVLTF.

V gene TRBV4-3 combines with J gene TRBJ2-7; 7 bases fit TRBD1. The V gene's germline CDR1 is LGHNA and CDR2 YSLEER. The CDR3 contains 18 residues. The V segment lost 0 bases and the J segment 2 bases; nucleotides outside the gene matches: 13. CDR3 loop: CASSQEIGSRGRAYEQYF. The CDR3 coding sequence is TGCGCCAGCAGCCAAGAAATTGGATCGAGGGGGCGAGCCTACGAGCAGTACTTC.

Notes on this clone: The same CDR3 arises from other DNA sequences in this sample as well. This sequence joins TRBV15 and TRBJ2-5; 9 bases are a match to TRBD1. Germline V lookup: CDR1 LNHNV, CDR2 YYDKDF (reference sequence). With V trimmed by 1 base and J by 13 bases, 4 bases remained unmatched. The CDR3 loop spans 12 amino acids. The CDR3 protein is CATSRGQGVRYF. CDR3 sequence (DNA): TGTGCCACCAGCAGAGGACAGGGGGTGAGGTACTTC.

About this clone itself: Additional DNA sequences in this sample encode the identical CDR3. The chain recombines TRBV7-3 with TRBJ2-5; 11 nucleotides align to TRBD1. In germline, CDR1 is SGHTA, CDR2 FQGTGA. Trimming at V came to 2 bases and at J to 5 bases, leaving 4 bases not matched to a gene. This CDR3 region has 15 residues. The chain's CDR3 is CASSLGTGGQETQYF. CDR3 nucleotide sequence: TGTGCCAGCAGCTTAGGGACAGGGGGTCAGGAGACCCAGTACTTC. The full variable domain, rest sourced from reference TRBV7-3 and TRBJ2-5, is GAGVSQTPSNKVTEKGKYVELRCDPISGHTALYWYRQSLGQGPEFLIYFQGTGAADDSGLPNDRFFAVRPEGSVSTLKIQRTERGDSAVYLCASSLGTGGQETQYFGPGTRLLVL.

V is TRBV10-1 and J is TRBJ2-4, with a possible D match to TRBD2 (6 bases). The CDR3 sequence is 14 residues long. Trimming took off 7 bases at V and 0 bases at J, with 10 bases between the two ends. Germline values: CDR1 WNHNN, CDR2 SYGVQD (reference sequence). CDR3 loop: CASTGTLAKNIQYF. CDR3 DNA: TGCGCCAGCACCGGGACTTTAGCCAAAAACATTCAGTACTTC.